This passage covers 28 T cell receptor beta chains from one sample sequenced in a study of early T cells in non-severe SARS-CoV-2 infection. Each CDR3 protein is one row after TCRdb ran MiXCR on the 5' RACE reads. Among approximately 65,000 distinct CDR3 sequences listed, more than 9% were seen once. The sample consisted of whole blood. The receptors derive from an adult who was a healthcare worker with PCR-confirmed SARS-CoV-2 infection or an uninfected control (not recorded which).

As DNA, the CDR3 is TGTGCCAGCAGCGGGTCGGGGAGCGTGACTGAAGCTTTCTTT. Protein sequence: CASSGSGSVTEAFF. The gene calls are TRBV7-8 and TRBJ1-1; no clear D gene. V was trimmed by 5 bases and J by 5 bases, leaving 15 bases between them. The CDR3 is made up of 14 amino acids. CDR1 is SGHVS and CDR2 is FQNEAQ in the germline V gene.

This clonotype was counted only a few times. This rearrangement joins TRBV20-1 to TRBJ2-3; D ambiguous. Germline CDR1 and CDR2: DFQATT and SNEGSKA (reference sequence). The CDR3 runs 12 residues. Trimming removed 2 bases from V and 3 bases from J, with 6 bases in between. The CDR3 bases are TGCAGTGCTAGACTAGGGACAGATACGCAGTATTTT. Translating gives CSARLGTDTQYF.

There are many counts of this clonotype. The chain couples TRBV7-2 to TRBJ2-2; weak D call: TRBD1 (5 bases). V was clipped by 3 bases and J by 0 bases, with 14 bases between them. The germline V gene encodes CDR1 SGHTA and CDR2 FQGNSA. The CDR3 runs to 17 residues. The CDR3 reads CASSLVPPTANTGELFF. CDR3 bases: TGTGCCAGCAGCTTGGTTCCTCCGACAGCGAACACCGGGGAGCTGTTTTTT.

This clonotype was detected a few times. The chain joins TRBV4-1 to TRBJ2-7, with 8 bases fitting TRBD2. Germline CDR1 and CDR2: MGHRA and YSYEKL. The CDR3 extends over 15 amino acids. The junction had 7 bases not matched to a gene; V was cut back by 0 bases and J by 6 bases. Here the CDR3 reads CASSQDVGTSSEQYF. In DNA form, the CDR3 reads TGCGCCAGCAGCCAAGATGTAGGGACTAGTAGCGAGCAGTACTTC.

This clonotype was detected many times. This sequence joins TRBV10-3 and TRBJ2-3; 8 nucleotides match TRBD2. Trimming cost V 0 bases and J 6 bases; bases outside gene matches: 8. From germline, CDR1 is ENHRY and CDR2 SYGVKD. The CDR3 has 16 residues. The DNA of the CDR3 is TGTGCCATCAGTGAGTCTTCGGGGGGGGCCGAGGATACGCAGTATTTT. This translates into CAISESSGGAEDTQYF.

This clonotype has only a few counts. The V gene is TRBV6-5, the J gene TRBJ1-1, with 9 nucleotides matching TRBD1. J lost 5 bases, V lost 5 bases, and 12 bases had no gene match. The CDR3 sequence is 16 residues long. Germline CDR1 and CDR2: MNHEY and SVGAGI. The CDR3 sequence: CASSPLAGTGPTEAFF. The CDR3 DNA follows: TGTGCCAGCAGTCCCCTCGCCGGGACAGGGCCGACTGAAGCTTTCTTT.

This clonotype was seen only a few times. The J gene is TRBJ1-1, the V gene TRBV3-1; D gene uncertain. This CDR3 spans 14 amino acids. V was clipped by 1 base and J by 4 bases, with 10 bases between them. Germline CDR1 LGHDT, CDR2 YNNKEL (reference sequence). CDR3 sequence reads: CASSQVSVFTEAFF. The CDR3 DNA reads as TGTGCCAGCAGCCAAGTTTCTGTTTTCACTGAAGCTTTCTTT.

J is TRBJ2-3 and V is TRBV7-2; 7 positions match TRBD2. In germline, CDR1 is SGHTA, CDR2 FQGNSA. The CDR3 is 16 amino acids. V shed 1 base and J 5 bases; nucleotides not matched to a gene: 9. As DNA, the CDR3 is TGTGCCAGCAGCTTAGATAGACTAGCAGAAAGAGATACGCAGTATTTT. Translated, it gives CASSLDRLAERDTQYF. The whole variable domain, filled in from reference TRBV7-2 and TRBJ2-3, reads GAGVSQSPSNKVTEKGKDVELRCDPISGHTALYWYRQSLGQGLEFLIYFQGNSAPDKSGLPSDRFSAERTGGSVSTLTIQRTQQEDSAVYLCASSLDRLAERDTQYFGPGTRLTVL.

Only a few counts were recorded for this clonotype. CDR3 sequence (DNA): TGTGCCAGCAGCTTCCATGGCGGGGGGGCCCGCACAGATACGCAGTATTTT. This sequence encodes CASSFHGGGARTDTQYF. The chain recombines TRBV7-2 with TRBJ2-3; TRBD2 matches 9 bases. The trim removed 3 bases at V and 1 base at J, leaving 8 bases unmatched. Germline V lookup: CDR1 SGHTA, CDR2 FQGNSA. There are 17 residues in the CDR3.

This clonotype was observed at least ten times. The chain couples TRBV2 to TRBJ1-2; D may be TRBD1 (6 bases). V lost 4 bases and J 4 bases, leaving 10 bases between the germline ends. The CDR3 consists of 13 residues. CDR1 is SNHLY and CDR2 is FYNNEI in the germline V gene. The CDR3 region has the DNA TGTGCCAGCAGTGCCGGACAGCGCTATGGCTACACCTTC. This gives the protein CASSAGQRYGYTF.

This clonotype was recorded at least ten times. The rearrangement links TRBV18 to TRBJ1-4, with D perhaps matching TRBD1 (5 bases). Germline lookup yields CDR1 KGHSH and CDR2 LQKENI. Trimming removed 3 bases at V and 6 bases at J, with 11 bases between. CDR3 size: 14 residues. The CDR3 region is CASSPGTLDEKLFF. The CDR3 DNA follows: TGTGCCAGCTCACCCGGGACCCTCGATGAAAAACTGTTTTTT.

CDR3 amino acids: CASSAGGPETQYF. DNA of the CDR3: TGTGCCAGCAGTGCGGGGGGGCCAGAGACCCAGTACTTC. The rearrangement joins TRBV6-1 to TRBJ2-5; the match to TRBD2 covers 8 bases. J gave up 4 bases and V 4 bases, and 2 bases lay outside the gene matches. Germline V gene sequence: CDR1 MNHNS, CDR2 SASEGT. This CDR3 is 13 amino acids long.

This sequence joins TRBV3-1 and TRBJ1-5; possibly TRBD1 for D (5 bases). Germline CDR1 is LGHDT and CDR2 is YNNKEL (reference sequence). The V and J ends lost 1 base and 2 bases respectively, with 9 bases between them. The CDR3 is made up of 15 amino acids. The CDR3 coding sequence is TGTGCCAGCAGCCAAGGAGGGGTAGGCAATCAGCCCCAGCATTTT. Translation gives CASSQGGVGNQPQHF.

This clonotype was found once. This chain links TRBV2 with TRBJ2-3, with a possible D match to TRBD2 (6 bases). The V end was cut by 8 bases, the J end by 1 base, with 13 bases between. The CDR3 length is 14 residues. Germline V gene lookup returns CDR1 SNHLY and CDR2 FYNNEI. Here the CDR3 DNA reads TGTGCCAGCGGTGGTGGGGAGGGCACAGATACGCAGTATTTT. Amino acids: CASGGGEGTDTQYF. The variable domain in full, with the rest retrieved from reference TRBV2 and TRBJ2-3, is EPEVTQTPSHQVTQMGQEVILRCVPISNHLYFYWYRQILGQKVEFLVSFYNNEISEKSEIFDDQFSVERPDGSNFTLKIRSTKLEDSAMYFCASGGGEGTDTQYFGPGTRLTVL.

In its sample, this clonotype was seen many times. V and J are TRBV20-1 and TRBJ1-1; maybe TRBD1 (6 bases). The CDR3 spans 17 residues. The germline CDR1 and CDR2 sequences are DFQATT and SNEGSKA (reference sequence). V was shortened by 3 bases and J by 7 bases, with 27 bases between the two germline ends. CDR3 DNA: TGCAGTGCTAGTCCCCATGGGACAAAAGAATTAGATAGTGAAGCTTTCTTT. This sequence encodes CSASPHGTKELDSEAFF.

This clonotype came up a few times. This chain joins TRBV4-3 and TRBJ2-1, with 8 nucleotides matching TRBD1. CDR1 and CDR2 (germline): LGHNA, YSLEER. The CDR3 runs to 13 residues. J gave up 12 bases and V 4 bases, and 8 bases lay outside the gene matches. The CDR3 nucleotides read TGCGCCAGCAGCCCCCGGGACAGGACGAGGCAGTTCTTC. This sequence encodes CASSPRDRTRQFF.

This clonotype was seen only a few times. This sequence joins TRBV12-3 or TRBV12-4 and TRBJ1-2; 9 nucleotides align to TRBD1. Trimming cost V 3 bases and J 9 bases; bases outside gene matches: 11. The length of the CDR3 is 15 residues. The CDR3 here is CASSFIRDREVRYTF. In DNA form, the CDR3 reads TGTGCCAGCAGTTTTATTCGGGACAGGGAGGTTCGCTACACCTTC.

This clonotype was observed at least ten times. The chain links TRBV6-1 to TRBJ2-2, with a possible D match to TRBD2 (6 bases). CDR3 length equals 14 residues. V was pared by 8 bases and J by 4 bases, with 14 bases between. The germline gives CDR1 MNHNS, CDR2 SASEGT. The CDR3 protein is CASGGTLVTGELFF. Written as DNA, the CDR3 is TGTGCCAGCGGGGGGACCCTGGTCACCGGGGAGCTGTTTTTT.

This clonotype was found many times. The chain combines TRBV15 with TRBJ2-7, with unresolved D. CDR1 is LNHNV, CDR2 YYDKDF, per germline (reference sequence). The CDR3 loop spans 14 amino acids. V was trimmed by 1 base and J by 7 bases, leaving 14 bases between them. This CDR3 reads CATSRAQFPPEQYF. The CDR3 region has the DNA TGTGCCACCAGCAGAGCCCAGTTCCCCCCGGAGCAGTACTTC.

This clonotype has only a few counts. The chain uses TRBV27 and TRBJ1-4; a possible D gene is TRBD1 (5 bases). Germline V gene lookup returns CDR1 MNHEY and CDR2 SMNVEV (reference sequence). Trimming took off 5 bases at V and 2 bases at J, with 12 bases between the two ends. The CDR3 runs 15 residues. The CDR3 region has the DNA TGTGCCAGCAGTCGCGCGAAGGGGACTAATGAAAAACTGTTTTTT. Translation: CASSRAKGTNEKLFF.

This chain connects TRBV27 to TRBJ2-1; D call uncertain. CDR1 and CDR2 from the germline V gene are MNHEY and SMNVEV (reference sequence). With 4 bases removed from V and 6 bases from J, the gap between germline ends came to 7 bases. The CDR3 is 12 residues long. CDR3: CASSSPGNEQFF. Here the CDR3 DNA reads TGTGCCAGCAGTTCCCCGGGCAATGAGCAGTTCTTC.

This clonotype was seen a few times. The chain has TRBV6-1 and TRBJ1-2, with D perhaps matching TRBD1 (6 bases). Deletions cut 1 base from V and 4 bases from J, with 10 bases between. Germline V lookup: CDR1 MNHNS, CDR2 SASEGT. This CDR3 has 14 residues. The DNA of the CDR3 is TGTGCCAGCAGTGAAGGGGGGCGCGGCTATGGCTACACCTTC. Translation: CASSEGGRGYGYTF.

The table lists this clonotype with many counts. The rearrangement uses TRBV6-5 and TRBJ2-3; 10 bases match TRBD2. Looked up from germline, CDR1 is MNHEY and CDR2 is SVGAGI. This CDR3 is built from 14 residues. V shed 6 bases, J shed 2 bases, and the junction held 2 bases outside the gene matches. CDR3 sequence: CASRLAGYTDTQYF. CDR3 sequence (DNA): TGTGCCAGCAGACTAGCGGGGTACACAGATACGCAGTATTTT.

This chain uses TRBV7-2 with TRBJ2-2; D is uncertain. CDR1 is SGHTA, CDR2 FQGNSA, per germline. The CDR3 loop spans 13 amino acids. V was cut by 5 bases and J by 6 bases, with 10 bases left in between. The CDR3 protein is CASSRTAAGELFF. As DNA, the CDR3 is TGTGCCAGCAGCCGAACGGCCGCCGGGGAGCTGTTTTTT.

This clonotype showed up many times. This chain connects TRBV30 to TRBJ1-2; D is uncertain. The CDR3 sequence is 13 residues long. Per the germline V gene, CDR1 is GTSNPN and CDR2 is SVGIG (reference sequence). Trimming removed 0 bases from V and 4 bases from J, with 9 bases in between. The DNA of the CDR3 is TGTGCCTGGAGTGTCGGGGAAATCTATGGCTACACCTTC. Translated: CAWSVGEIYGYTF.

This chain links TRBV7-3 with TRBJ2-3, with 9 positions matching TRBD1. V dropped 5 bases and J dropped 5; count of bases not matched to a gene: 8. The length of the CDR3 is 15 residues. Per the germline V gene, CDR1 is SGHTA and CDR2 is FQGTGA. The CDR3 region is CASSETGGEGDTQYF. DNA for the CDR3: TGTGCCAGCAGCGAGACAGGGGGAGAGGGAGATACGCAGTATTTT.

This chain links TRBV30 with TRBJ2-7; D remains unclear. The germline V and J ends were trimmed by 2 bases and 0 bases, with 2 bases remaining between them. Germline V CDR1 and CDR2: GTSNPN, SVGIG (reference sequence). The CDR3 is 11 amino acids. The CDR3 is CAWSNSYEQYF. CDR3 coding DNA: TGTGCCTGGAGTAACTCCTACGAGCAGTACTTC. Full variable domain (rest looked up from reference TRBV30 and TRBJ2-7): SQTIHQWPATLVQPVGSPLSLECTVEGTSNPNLYWYRQAAGRGLQLLFYSVGIGQISSEVPQNLSASRPQDRQFILSSKKLLLSDSGFYLCAWSNSYEQYFGPGTRLTVT.

V and J are TRBV12-3 or TRBV12-4 and TRBJ1-2, with a possible D match to TRBD1 (5 bases). V lost 1 base and J lost 12, with 15 bases in between. This CDR3 region has 13 residues. CDR3 nucleotides: TGTGCCAGCAGTTTAGTAGGGGCTAACGGCCACACCTTC. As protein: CASSLVGANGHTF.